One sample yielded the 5 T cell receptor beta chains listed below, sequenced in a study of blood T cell repertoires in COVID-19 (TCRdb year 2020). The library was obtained by the immunoSEQ multiplex PCR assay. The immuneACCESS repertoire file appears here via TCRdb, limited to in-frame rearrangements. These files lack a portion of the clones; in checked studies, under half of the deficit traces to unresolved V genes, and the cause of the others is not known. The sample table records more than 350,000 clones; more than 70% of these occur just once. The top ten hold more than 9% of the sample. Material: peripheral blood. The receptors stem from a woman aged 25 to 39 with COVID-19, enrolled during active disease.

This chain uses TRBV15 with TRBJ2-1, with D perhaps TRBD1 (5 bases). The CDR3 totals 15 residues. Per the germline V gene, CDR1 is LNHNV and CDR2 is YYDKDF (reference sequence). Between the trimmed V and J ends, which lost 1 base and 9 bases, there was a span of 16 bases. The CDR3 is CATSRGYGAASEQFF. Written as DNA, the CDR3 is TGTGCCACCAGCAGAGGATATGGGGCGGCTAGTGAGCAGTTCTTC. Full variable domain (rest looked up from reference TRBV15 and TRBJ2-1): DAMVIQNPRYQVTQFGKPVTLSCSQTLNHNVMYWYQQKSSQAPKLLFHYYDKDFNNEADTPDNFQSRRPNTSFCFLDIRSPGLGDTAMYLCATSRGYGAASEQFFGPGTRLTVL.

Concerning this clone: Other DNA sequences of this sample code for an identical CDR3. The chain uses TRBV25-1 and TRBJ2-1, with D perhaps matching TRBD2 (6 bases). The CDR3 covers 15 residues. Germline V gives CDR1 MGHDK, CDR2 SYGVNS. The V and J ends lost 2 bases and 0 bases respectively, with 8 bases between them. Here the CDR3 reads CASSELSGSYNEQFF. The CDR3 bases are TGTGCCAGCAGTGAACTTAGCGGCTCCTACAATGAGCAGTTCTTC. The whole variable domain, filled in from reference TRBV25-1 and TRBJ2-1, reads EADIYQTPRYLVIGTGKKITLECSQTMGHDKMYWYQQDPGMELHLIHYSYGVNSTEKGDLSSESTVSRIRTEHFPLTLESARPSHTSQYLCASSELSGSYNEQFFGPGTRLTVL.

The chain uses TRBV2 and TRBJ1-1; 7 bases match TRBD1. The V gene's germline CDR1 is SNHLY and CDR2 FYNNEI. This CDR3 comprises 14 residues. V shed 2 bases, J shed 4 bases, and the junction held 4 bases outside the gene matches. The CDR3 bases are TGTGCCAGCAGTGAAAGGTCAGGGGGCACTGAAGCTTTCTTT. As protein: CASSERSGGTEAFF.

V and J are TRBV7-2 and TRBJ2-3, with D maybe TRBD1 (6 bases). This CDR3 has 15 residues. Germline V gives CDR1 SGHTA, CDR2 FQGNSA. V lost 7 bases and J lost 2, with 16 bases in between. CDR3 residues: CASNPDSWVTDTQYF. The CDR3, as DNA: TGTGCCAGCAACCCGGACAGTTGGGTCACAGATACGCAGTATTTT.

The rearrangement joins TRBV5-1 to TRBJ2-5; TRBD2 matches 12 bases. Looked up from germline, CDR1 is SGHRS and CDR2 is YFSETQ. The CDR3 consists of 15 residues. J lost 5 bases, V lost 5 bases, and 7 bases had no gene match. CDR3 residues: CASSRLAGVWETQYF. The DNA of the CDR3 is TGCGCCAGCAGTCGACTAGCGGGAGTTTGGGAGACCCAGTACTTC.